This T cell receptor beta chain was found in a study of control samples from healthy donors and cancer patients. TCRdb's table, derived via immunoSEQ multiplex PCR, lists solely in-frame clones and lacks some. The sample gives about 92,000 clones, roughly four fifths of which show up once; 8.5% to 10% is in the top ten. V shed 4 bases and J 3 bases; nucleotides not matched to a gene: 11. Germline V gene sequence: CDR1 SGHNT, CDR2 YENEEA. The CDR3 extends over 18 amino acids. The TCR comes from a woman aged 60 to 75 in good health. Sequenced material: blood. The rearrangement joins TRBV11-3 to TRBJ2-4; 11 positions agree with TRBD2. The CDR3 nucleotides are TGTGCCAGCAGCTCCTGCCTACTAGCGGGGGTACGCAAAAACATTCAGTACTTC. Amino acids: CASSSCLLAGVRKNIQYF.